This TCR beta chain was profiled in a study of tumor and adjacent non-tumor tissue in lung cancer. This CDR3 has 15 residues. Germline V CDR1 and CDR2: SQVTM, ANQGSEA. Germline trimming cut 1 base from V and 8 bases from J; bases unmatched to any gene: 8. Only a few counts were recorded for this clonotype. The template was RNA from unsorted bulk tissue. Three rounds of nested PCR, following a modified ARM-PCR protocol, produced the TCRbeta library. TCRdb independently ran MiXCR on the multiplex PCR reads; one entry per CDR3 protein. The repertoire consists of under 250,000 distinct CDR3 sequences, with less than 80% occurring once and the leading ten covering roughly 24%.

The sequencing sample was made of lung tumor tissue. The chain uses TRBV29-1 and TRBJ2-1; TRBD2 matches at 10 bases. The clonotype originates from a man in his sixties with non-small cell lung cancer. The CDR3 DNA reads as TGCAGCGTTGAAGTGCCGGGACTAGCGCCCTATGAGCAGTTCTTC. Its protein product is CSVEVPGLAPYEQFF.